These T cell receptor beta chains were read from a single sample in a study of blood T cell repertoires in COVID-19. The assay was immunoSEQ multiplex PCR, and TCRdb's table has in-frame clones only and misses some. This table has under 300,000 clones, 75% to 85% appearing once. Specimen: peripheral blood. These receptors were taken from a human donor in a cohort sampled during active COVID-19. The CDR3 runs from the conserved cysteine through the conserved F or W. Each record gives: V gene, D gene, J gene, clone size, CDR3 protein, CDR3 DNA. A D gene is named only where the DNA matches it firmly. A row's size may be missing; if present it is once, few, many or a size class.

v_call: TRBV6-5; d_call: TRBD1; j_call: TRBJ2-5; clone_size: -; cdr3_aa: CASRPTGVQETQYF; cdr3_nt: TGTGCCAGCAGACCGACAGGGGTCCAAGAGACCCAGTACTTC
v_call: TRBV7-9; d_call: -; j_call: TRBJ2-7; clone_size: -; cdr3_aa: CASSWVTGNYEQYF; cdr3_nt: TGTGCCAGCAGCTGGGTTACAGGGAACTACGAGCAGTACTTC
v_call: TRBV7-2; d_call: -; j_call: TRBJ2-7; clone_size: once; cdr3_aa: CASSSYPGVEQYF; cdr3_nt: TGTGCCAGCAGCTCCTACCCGGGGGTCGAGCAGTACTTC
v_call: TRBV11-2; d_call: TRBD1; j_call: TRBJ2-7; clone_size: once; cdr3_aa: CASSPRDRSYEQYF; cdr3_nt: TGTGCCAGCAGCCCACGGGACAGATCCTACGAGCAGTACTTC
v_call: TRBV27; d_call: -; j_call: TRBJ2-1; clone_size: few; cdr3_aa: CASSLSLAGLVEQFF; cdr3_nt: TGTGCCAGCAGTTTATCTCTGGCAGGCCTGGTTGAGCAGTTCTTC
v_call: TRBV6-9; d_call: -; j_call: TRBJ1-5; clone_size: -; cdr3_aa: CASSGHHQRINQPQHF; cdr3_nt: TGTGCCAGCAGCGGACATCACCAGAGGATTAATCAGCCCCAGCATTTT
v_call: TRBV24-1; d_call: -; j_call: TRBJ2-2; clone_size: -; cdr3_aa: CATSEQNTGELFF; cdr3_nt: TGTGCCACCAGTGAACAGAACACCGGGGAGCTGTTTTTT
v_call: TRBV29-1; d_call: -; j_call: TRBJ2-2; clone_size: -; cdr3_aa: CSGQTARATGELFF; cdr3_nt: TGCAGCGGCCAGACAGCAAGGGCGACCGGGGAGCTGTTTTTT
v_call: TRBV21-1; d_call: -; j_call: TRBJ1-1; clone_size: once; cdr3_aa: CASSTPARQGNTEAFF; cdr3_nt: TGTGCCAGCAGCACCCCCGCTCGACAGGGAAACACTGAAGCTTTCTTT
v_call: TRBV5-6; d_call: -; j_call: TRBJ1-1; clone_size: -; cdr3_aa: CASSAQGPNTEAFF; cdr3_nt: TGTGCCAGCAGCGCCCAGGGGCCGAACACTGAAGCTTTCTTT
v_call: TRBV18; d_call: TRBD1; j_call: TRBJ2-7; clone_size: -; cdr3_aa: CASSLKQGQSYEQYF; cdr3_nt: TGTGCCAGCTCATTGAAACAGGGACAGAGCTACGAGCAGTACTTC
v_call: TRBV6-6; d_call: TRBD2; j_call: TRBJ2-3; clone_size: -; cdr3_aa: CASSPYTSGLAGGARSTDTQYF; cdr3_nt: TGTGCCAGCAGTCCCTACACCTCGGGACTAGCGGGGGGGGCCCGGTCCACAGATACGCAGTATTTT
v_call: TRBV10-3; d_call: TRBD2; j_call: TRBJ2-3; clone_size: -; cdr3_aa: CAIMGGSSTDTQYF; cdr3_nt: TGTGCCATCATGGGCGGGAGTTCCACAGATACGCAGTATTTT
v_call: TRBV19; d_call: -; j_call: TRBJ1-2; clone_size: -; cdr3_aa: CASKALTTGRGGDGYTF; cdr3_nt: TGTGCCAGTAAGGCCCTAACGACGGGCAGGGGAGGGGATGGCTACACCTTC
v_call: TRBV11-2; d_call: -; j_call: TRBJ2-1; clone_size: once; cdr3_aa: CASSLEVGLGYNEQFF; cdr3_nt: TGTGCCAGCAGCTTAGAAGTGGGGCTTGGCTACAATGAGCAGTTCTTC
v_call: TRBV5-6; d_call: TRBD2; j_call: TRBJ2-5; clone_size: -; cdr3_aa: CASSTWGLGETQYF; cdr3_nt: TGTGCCAGCAGCACCTGGGGACTAGGGGAGACCCAGTACTTC
v_call: TRBV5-4; d_call: -; j_call: TRBJ1-3; clone_size: -; cdr3_aa: CASSFTTGLLSGNTIYF; cdr3_nt: TGTGCCAGCAGCTTCACGACAGGCCTCCTCTCTGGAAACACCATATATTTT
v_call: TRBV2; d_call: TRBD2; j_call: TRBJ2-1; clone_size: -; cdr3_aa: CASSETSAYNEQFF; cdr3_nt: TGTGCCAGCAGTGAGACTAGCGCCTACAATGAGCAGTTCTTC
v_call: TRBV4-1; d_call: -; j_call: TRBJ1-3; clone_size: -; cdr3_aa: CASSQDHGSGNTIYF; cdr3_nt: TGCGCCAGCAGCCAAGATCACGGTTCTGGAAACACCATATATTTT
v_call: TRBV21-1; d_call: -; j_call: TRBJ2-3; clone_size: -; cdr3_aa: CASSNYRGLNWSTDTQYF; cdr3_nt: TGTGCCAGCAGCAATTACAGGGGTTTAAATTGGAGCACAGATACGCAGTATTTT
v_call: TRBV5-1; d_call: TRBD1; j_call: TRBJ1-6; clone_size: few; cdr3_aa: CASSTTGTGRSPLHF; cdr3_nt: TGCGCCAGCAGCACTACCGGGACAGGCCGTTCACCCCTCCACTTT
v_call: TRBV5-1; d_call: -; j_call: TRBJ2-3; clone_size: -; cdr3_aa: CASSFRGDSDTQYF; cdr3_nt: TGCGCCAGCAGCTTTAGAGGGGACTCAGATACGCAGTATTTT
v_call: TRBV5-4; d_call: -; j_call: TRBJ2-4; clone_size: -; cdr3_aa: CASSSGRGLAKNIQYF; cdr3_nt: TGTGCCAGCAGCTCGGGACGGGGACTAGCCAAAAACATTCAGTACTTC
v_call: TRBV6-6; d_call: TRBD1; j_call: TRBJ1-6; clone_size: -; cdr3_aa: CAISGTPGQGIPLHF; cdr3_nt: TGTGCCATCTCAGGAACCCCGGGACAGGGGATACCCCTCCACTTT
v_call: TRBV7-2; d_call: TRBD1; j_call: TRBJ1-3; clone_size: -; cdr3_aa: CASRSGTGANTIYF; cdr3_nt: TGTGCCAGCAGGTCCGGGACAGGGGCAAACACCATATATTTT
v_call: TRBV29-1; d_call: TRBD1; j_call: TRBJ1-4; clone_size: few; cdr3_aa: CSVTTFGQGEKLFF; cdr3_nt: TGCAGCGTGACCACCTTCGGACAGGGGGAGAAACTGTTTTTT
v_call: TRBV6-5; d_call: -; j_call: TRBJ2-2; clone_size: -; cdr3_aa: CASTHRQGNTGELFF; cdr3_nt: TGTGCCAGCACCCACAGGCAGGGGAACACCGGGGAGCTGTTTTTT
v_call: TRBV2; d_call: -; j_call: TRBJ1-1; clone_size: -; cdr3_aa: CASIWSQGGTEAFF; cdr3_nt: TGTGCCAGCATCTGGTCGCAGGGTGGGACTGAAGCTTTCTTT
v_call: TRBV5-5; d_call: -; j_call: TRBJ2-1; clone_size: -; cdr3_aa: CASSLATYNEQFF; cdr3_nt: TGTGCCAGCAGCTTGGCCACATACAATGAGCAGTTCTTC
v_call: TRBV11-3; d_call: -; j_call: TRBJ2-7; clone_size: -; cdr3_aa: CASSLQFSYEQYF; cdr3_nt: TGTGCCAGCAGCTTACAGTTTTCCTACGAGCAGTACTTC
v_call: TRBV11-2; d_call: -; j_call: TRBJ1-1; clone_size: once; cdr3_aa: CAGREYTEAFF; cdr3_nt: TGTGCCGGCAGGGAGTACACTGAAGCTTTCTTT
v_call: TRBV6-2/TRBV6-3; d_call: -; j_call: TRBJ2-7; clone_size: -; cdr3_aa: CASSQQSGRYEQYF; cdr3_nt: TGTGCCAGCAGTCAGCAGTCAGGGAGGTACGAGCAGTACTTC
v_call: TRBV19; d_call: TRBD2; j_call: TRBJ2-3; clone_size: -; cdr3_aa: CASMERGRNTQYF; cdr3_nt: TGTGCCAGTATGGAGCGGGGGCGGAATACGCAGTATTTT
v_call: TRBV6-6; d_call: -; j_call: TRBJ2-7; clone_size: -; cdr3_aa: CASSYGGGGDEQYF; cdr3_nt: TGTGCCAGCAGTTATGGAGGGGGGGGCGACGAGCAGTACTTC
v_call: TRBV6-5; d_call: -; j_call: TRBJ1-6; clone_size: -; cdr3_aa: CASFPRRGPLSPLHF; cdr3_nt: TGTGCCAGCTTTCCCCGGCGGGGGCCTTTGTCACCCCTCCACTTT
v_call: TRBV5-1; d_call: -; j_call: TRBJ1-4; clone_size: -; cdr3_aa: CASSLQSMRDEKLFF; cdr3_nt: TGCGCCAGCAGCTTGCAGTCCATGAGGGATGAAAAACTGTTTTTT
v_call: TRBV4-1; d_call: -; j_call: TRBJ1-3; clone_size: once; cdr3_aa: CASSRLGSGNTIYF; cdr3_nt: TGCGCCAGCAGCCGACTTGGATCTGGAAACACCATATATTTT
v_call: TRBV19; d_call: -; j_call: TRBJ2-5; clone_size: -; cdr3_aa: CASSIPGIQETQYF; cdr3_nt: TGTGCCAGTAGCATCCCGGGGATCCAAGAGACCCAGTACTTC
v_call: TRBV24-1; d_call: TRBD1; j_call: TRBJ2-1; clone_size: -; cdr3_aa: CATSDFRDSYNEQFF; cdr3_nt: TGTGCCACCAGTGATTTCCGGGACAGCTACAATGAGCAGTTCTTC
v_call: TRBV27; d_call: TRBD1; j_call: TRBJ2-3; clone_size: -; cdr3_aa: CASRPAGQGVTDTQYF; cdr3_nt: TGTGCCAGCAGGCCCGCCGGACAGGGGGTCACAGATACGCAGTATTTT
v_call: TRBV12-3/TRBV12-4; d_call: -; j_call: TRBJ2-5; clone_size: -; cdr3_aa: CASSLTVGETQYF; cdr3_nt: TGTGCCAGCAGTTTGACGGTCGGGGAGACCCAGTACTTC
v_call: TRBV2; d_call: -; j_call: TRBJ1-4; clone_size: -; cdr3_aa: CASSRQSSTNEKLFF; cdr3_nt: TGTGCCAGCAGCAGACAGTCGTCAACTAATGAAAAACTGTTTTTT
v_call: TRBV2; d_call: -; j_call: TRBJ2-2; clone_size: few; cdr3_aa: CASSVVRLPTGELFF; cdr3_nt: TGTGCCAGCAGTGTGGTGCGGTTGCCCACCGGGGAGCTGTTTTTT
v_call: TRBV11-2; d_call: TRBD1; j_call: TRBJ2-1; clone_size: -; cdr3_aa: CASSLGTGGFGDEQFF; cdr3_nt: TGTGCCAGCAGCTTAGGGACAGGGGGATTTGGTGATGAGCAGTTCTTC
v_call: TRBV7-9; d_call: TRBD2; j_call: TRBJ2-2; clone_size: few; cdr3_aa: CASLQNRVSGQFSGELFF; cdr3_nt: TGTGCCAGCCTTCAGAATAGAGTTAGCGGGCAATTCTCCGGGGAGCTGTTTTTT
v_call: TRBV14; d_call: TRBD1; j_call: TRBJ1-2; clone_size: once; cdr3_aa: CASSQLGGQGVRGYTF; cdr3_nt: TGTGCCAGCAGCCAATTGGGAGGACAGGGTGTTCGGGGCTACACCTTC
v_call: TRBV2; d_call: TRBD2; j_call: TRBJ2-7; clone_size: -; cdr3_aa: CASRLAEGTYEQYF; cdr3_nt: TGTGCCAGTCGACTAGCGGAGGGGACCTACGAGCAGTACTTC
v_call: TRBV10-3; d_call: TRBD2; j_call: TRBJ2-7; clone_size: -; cdr3_aa: CAISESSGTSGSPYEQYF; cdr3_nt: TGTGCCATCAGTGAGTCCTCCGGGACTAGCGGGAGCCCCTACGAGCAGTACTTC
v_call: TRBV5-4; d_call: -; j_call: TRBJ1-4; clone_size: -; cdr3_aa: CASKLGPGGTATNEKLFF; cdr3_nt: TGTGCCAGCAAGCTGGGCCCGGGAGGGACTGCAACTAATGAAAAACTGTTTTTT